The entry below describes one T cell receptor (beta chain). The source of the sample is a study of blood T cell repertoires in COVID-19. Study summary: From T cells, B-cell-depleted T cells, or PBMCs came the material, which was cDNA or gDNA.

Clones were read by immunoSEQ multiplex PCR, and TCRdb kept only the in-frame ones, dropping some. Seen here are 150,000 to 200,000 clones, around 82% observed once, and the top ten hold 7% to 9%. The CDR3 runs 14 residues. Germline V lookup: CDR1 SGHTA, CDR2 FQGNSA. Trimming took off 1 base at V and 5 bases at J, with 11 bases between the two ends. The chain couples TRBV7-2 to TRBJ1-1; tentatively, D is TRBD1 (6 bases). The clonotype comes from a man aged 40-49 years who had recovered from COVID-19. Sequencing was done on a sample of PBMCs or T cells enriched from blood (not recorded which). CDR3 loop: CASSLEGGGTEAFF. The CDR3 nucleotides are TGTGCCAGCAGCTTAGAAGGGGGAGGGACTGAAGCTTTCTTT.